The 9 T cell receptor beta chains below all came from one sample that was sequenced in a study of cytomegalovirus exposure and HLA in healthy donors. Libraries were prepared by immunoSEQ multiplex PCR; TCRdb keeps only in-frame clonotypes and omits some of them. The sample records fewer than 150,000 clones, around 90% being singletons. Material: PBMCs. The receptors originated from a woman aged 18-29 years in good health and CMV-seropositive.

This chain connects TRBV6-1 to TRBJ1-4, with a tentative D call TRBD1 (5 bases). The CDR3 spans 12 residues. The V end was cut by 3 bases, the J end by 13 bases, with 12 bases between. Germline values: CDR1 MNHNS, CDR2 SASEGT. The CDR3, as DNA: TGTGCCAGCAGTGAGCGGGACGTTCTACTGTTTTTT. Protein product: CASSERDVLLFF.

This clone occurred a few times. The chain employs TRBV7-2 and TRBJ1-6; 9 nucleotides agree with TRBD1. CDR1 SGHTA and CDR2 FQGNSA come from the germline V gene. V lost 5 bases to trimming and J lost 3 bases; unmatched junction nucleotides: 5. This CDR3 spans 16 amino acids. The CDR3 DNA reads as TGTGCCAGCAGCGCGGCGGGACAGGGCTATAATTCACCCCTCCACTTT. Its translation: CASSAAGQGYNSPLHF.

The rearrangement uses TRBV4-1 and TRBJ2-1, with D unclear. Trimming took off 0 bases at V and 15 bases at J, with 18 bases between the two ends. Germline CDR1 is MGHRA and CDR2 is YSYEKL. The CDR3 consists of 14 residues. The CDR3 region is CASSQDLEAHSRFF. Here the CDR3 DNA reads TGCGCCAGCAGCCAAGATCTCGAAGCCCACTCACGGTTCTTC.

This clone was recorded only once. The rearrangement joins TRBV28 to TRBJ1-3; 9 nucleotides agree with TRBD1. The V segment lost 4 bases and the J segment 4 bases; nucleotides outside the gene matches: 8. This CDR3 is 16 amino acids long. Germline V gene sequence: CDR1 MDHEN, CDR2 SYDVKM. The CDR3 reads CASSSTGGATGNTIYF. CDR3 DNA sequence: TGTGCCAGCAGTTCAACAGGGGGCGCGACCGGAAACACCATATATTTT.

The chain has TRBV19 and TRBJ2-1, with 9 positions matching TRBD2. In germline, CDR1 is LNHDA, CDR2 SQIVND (reference sequence). This CDR3 contains 17 residues. V shed 6 bases and J 3 bases; nucleotides not matched to a gene: 12. The CDR3 bases are TGTGCCAGTAGGGGAGCGGGGGGCCCCCACTACTACAATGAGCAGTTCTTC. This gives the protein CASRGAGGPHYYNEQFF.

This clone was seen a few times. A read error may account for a junction end that differs from germline. CDR3 nucleotide sequence: TGTGCCAGCAGTTACGCGGATGAGGGAGGCTTT. Translation: CASSYADEGGF. This chain links TRBV2 with TRBJ1-1; no clear D gene. The CDR3 consists of 11 residues. Germline V gene sequence: CDR1 SNHLY, CDR2 FYNNEI.

This chain connects TRBV11-3 to TRBJ2-1, with D maybe TRBD2 (5 bases). The CDR3 runs 13 residues. The germline CDR1 and CDR2 sequences are SGHNT and YENEEA. The ends were cut back, 3 bases at V and 9 bases at J, with 12 bases in the middle. CDR3 amino acids: CASSFTGESEQFF. DNA of the CDR3: TGTGCCAGCAGCTTTACCGGGGAGAGTGAGCAGTTCTTC.

The rearrangement joins TRBV7-8 to TRBJ2-7; 8 bases line up with TRBD1. The germline V gene has CDR1 SGHVS and CDR2 FQNEAQ. After removal of 1 base from V and 3 bases from J, the junction contained 5 bases not matched to a gene. The CDR3 consists of 15 residues. This CDR3 is CASSLEVTGVYEQYF. For the CDR3, the DNA is TGTGCCAGCAGCTTAGAGGTGACAGGGGTCTACGAGCAGTACTTC.

The chain links TRBV5-1 to TRBJ1-6; D is possibly TRBD1 (6 bases). This CDR3 has 14 amino acids. Germline assignment: CDR1 SGHRS and CDR2 YFSETQ. V shed 5 bases and J shed 7 bases, with 13 bases lying between them. The CDR3 DNA reads as TGCGCCAGCAGGCCGACAGGAACCAATTCACCCCTCCACTTT. It encodes CASRPTGTNSPLHF.